This TCR beta chain was recovered during a study of T cells expressing NK-cell markers (dated by TCRdb to 2018 to 2021). Regarding the study in general: In sorted CD3+CD56+NKG2C+, CD3+CD56+NKG2C- and CD3+CD56-NKG2C+ T-cell subsets from several donors, TCR beta-chain repertoires were profiled. Among the eight sequenced donors, seven were HCMV-seropositive and one was HCMV-seronegative. All eight donors whose samples were sequenced were randomly selected healthy volunteers, three of them men and five women. Illumina HiSeq 2000/2500, MiSeq or NextSeq was used to sequence libraries as 2 x 150 bp reads. Study-wide conclusions, independent of this receptor: Whether the expanded NKG2C-expressing T cell clones were specific for HCMV antigens remained unclear. In six donors, the dominant CD3+CD56+NKG2C+ clonotypes were found to rank among the top 10 CD8+ clonotypes and to make up 1.0-7.0% of CD8+ T cells. Those dominant clonotypes were again the most abundant among CD3+CD56-NKG2C+ cells in a handful of donors, at about 25-65%.

Regarding this clonotype: What antigen it recognizes has not been identified.

The sequencer listed for this sample is Illumina HiSeq 2000. TCR beta cDNA libraries were prepared using 5'RACE template switching, which introduced a universal primer site and unique molecular identifiers. cDNA synthesis was primed from the TCR beta constant segment and was followed by two successive PCR amplification steps. The source study handled its data this way. MIGEC was used to demultiplex reads and group the reads by UMI, and MiTCR was used to assemble and quantify clonotypes. To exclude erroneous sequences, only TCR cDNA sequences supported by at least two reads were retained. Downstream repertoire analysis used the tcR package, and clonotypes were matched across fractions by CDR3 nucleotide sequence plus V segment. VDJmatch was used to annotate antigen specificity against VDJdb, with one amino acid substitution allowed in CDR3. Reprocessed by TCRdb, the reads give a single entry per CDR3 protein sequence, without DNA. The V and J calls and clone size come from TCRdb's table, not from the authors' own analysis. This sample's records show over 250,000 distinct CDR3 sequences. The top ten clones comprise about 4.2% of the sample.

HCMV serostatus was determined by detecting HCMV-specific IgG in serum with a commercial ELISA kit. Ficoll density gradient centrifugation was used to isolate peripheral blood mononuclear cells from blood. The cysteine opens and the phenylalanine closes a CDR3 of 11 amino acids. This entry has no DNA. The germline V gene (reference sequence) sets CDR1 to LGHDT and CDR2 to YNNKEL. This sequence uses TRBV3-1 and TRBJ2-1. Sequenced input: blood T cells: a sorted CD56 or NKG2C T cell subset, CD4+ or CD8+ T cells, or bulk PBMC T cells (not recorded which). This receptor was identified in a woman aged 18 to 75 in good health. The CDR3 reads CASSITGEQFF.